The clone carrying this TCR beta chain was found many times. The antigen is undetermined. With 0 bases clipped from V and 6 bases from J, the junction kept 5 bases outside the gene matches. Per germline, CDR1 MNHEY and CDR2 SMNVEV (reference sequence). This CDR3 spans 17 amino acids. CDR3-region Arm-PCR and iRepertoire HTBI primers produced the TCR beta libraries. Via MiXCR, TCRdb re-called the multiplex PCR reads, giving one row per CDR3 protein. The sample carries about 620,000 distinct CDR3 sequences, roughly 15% recorded once. This specimen comes from a study of regulatory T cells in long-lasting Graves disease. Study-level points and caveats: TRBV28, TRBJ1-2 and TRBJ2-5 emerged as the favored segments in persistent disease.

The time point: newly diagnosed GD, antithyroid drugs for less than 3 months. From RNA extracted from PBMCs, the TCR library was made. These same records also appear under a second study, on T cells in Graves' hyperthyroidism and ophthalmopathy.

The material sequenced was peripheral blood mononuclear cells (PBMCs), taken at new diagnosis, from a patient treated with antithyroid drugs. The chain recombines TRBV27 with TRBJ2-3; 14 bases match TRBD2. This clonotype was sampled from a woman aged 30 to 39 with Graves disease. The CDR3 DNA reads as TGTGCCAGCAGTTTATCGGGGGGGACTAGCGGGAGTGATACGCAGTATTTT. Amino acids: CASSLSGGTSGSDTQYF.